This TCR beta chain originates from a study of T cells in narcolepsy. Study-level points and caveats: Comparing one patient's CSF and blood CD4+ clonotypes highlighted HCRT- and TRIB2-specific autoreactive clonotypes. Blood of same and different patients, but not healthy controls, reportedly held recurring autoreactive clonotypes.

This clone has a handful of counts. Its target is unknown. TCRdb's table, derived via immunoSEQ multiplex PCR, lists solely in-frame clones and lacks some. The repertoire consists of 25,000 to 35,000 clones, with 70% to 80% occurring once and the leading ten covering 0.8% to 1.1%. Per germline, CDR1 KGHSH and CDR2 LQKENI. Trimming took off 6 bases at V and 0 bases at J, with 8 bases between the two ends. The CDR3 is 13 amino acids. Material: CD45RA- memory CD4+ T cells from PBMCs. The chain joins TRBV18 to TRBJ1-1; D call uncertain. This clonotype was sampled from a human donor with narcolepsy. CDR3 nucleotide sequence: TGTGCCAGCTCCGGGGAGATGAACACTGAAGCTTTCTTT. The encoded protein is CASSGEMNTEAFF.